One sample yielded the 17 T cell receptor beta chains listed below, sequenced in a study of T cell responses to AZD1222 COVID-19 vaccine. TCRdb's copy holds only in-frame clones and misses some; the assay was immunoSEQ multiplex PCR. Altogether roughly 170,000 clones are present, 85% to 95% being singletons, with the ten largest covering about 1.5%. Source: peripheral blood, taken 28 days after the second AZD1222 dose. The receptors here all came from an adult who received the AZD1222 COVID-19 vaccine.

CDR3 nucleotide sequence: TGTGCCAGCAGGCGGGGGGGGTCGTTAAACACTGAAGCTTTCTTT. Translating gives CASRRGGSLNTEAFF. The V gene is TRBV19, the J gene TRBJ1-1, with D perhaps matching TRBD1 (5 bases). This CDR3 has 15 residues. V was pared by 9 bases and J by 2 bases, with 19 bases between. CDR1 and CDR2 (germline): LNHDA, SQIVND (reference sequence).

This clone has a single count. The genes are TRBV9 and TRBJ1-3; no firm D call. The germline gives CDR1 SGDLS, CDR2 YYNGEE. V lost 1 base and J 0 bases, leaving 5 bases between the germline ends. The CDR3 spans 14 residues. DNA of the CDR3: TGTGCCAGCAGCGTATGGAGCTCTGGAAACACCATATATTTT. It specifies CASSVWSSGNTIYF. Full variable domain (outside the CDR3, taken from reference TRBV9 and TRBJ1-3): DSGVTQTPKHLITATGQRVTLRCSPRSGDLSVYWYQQSLDQGLQFLIQYYNGEERAKGNILERFSAQQFPDLHSELNLSSLELGDSALYFCASSVWSSGNTIYFGEGSWLTVV.

The gene calls are TRBV5-1 and TRBJ1-1; 9 bases match TRBD1. The CDR3 covers 15 residues. Trimming removed 5 bases from V and 2 bases from J; junction bases left unmatched: 7. The V gene's germline CDR1 is SGHRS and CDR2 YFSETQ. The CDR3 nucleotides are TGCGCCAGCAGTTTGACAGGGGGAGTCAACACTGAAGCTTTCTTT. Translated: CASSLTGGVNTEAFF.

The V gene is TRBV28, the J gene TRBJ1-6; D not resolved. Germline V CDR1 and CDR2: MDHEN, SYDVKM. CDR3 size: 15 residues. The V gene lost 6 bases and the J gene lost 6 bases, with 15 bases spanning the gap. This CDR3 is CASSSGSTGNSPLHF. The CDR3 nucleotides are TGTGCCAGCAGCTCCGGGTCGACGGGTAATTCACCCCTCCACTTT.

This clone was detected only once. The chain has TRBV20-1 and TRBJ1-1; unclear D gene. The CDR3 runs to 11 residues. Trimming removed 6 bases at V and 3 bases at J, with 8 bases between. CDR1 and CDR2 (germline): DFQATT, SNEGSKA (reference sequence). CDR3 protein: CSATEYTEAFF. CDR3 DNA sequence: TGCAGTGCCACGGAGTACACTGAAGCTTTCTTT.

This clone was seen only once. The V and J genes are TRBV6-5 and TRBJ2-4, with TRBD1 identical over 10 bases. This CDR3 region has 15 residues. The germline V gene has CDR1 MNHEY and CDR2 SVGAGI. Losses at the gene ends were 6 bases for V and 1 base for J; bases not matched to a gene: 3. In DNA form, the CDR3 reads TGTGCCAGCAGCCTGGGACAGGGGGCCAAAAACATTCAGTACTTC. This gives the protein CASSLGQGAKNIQYF.

This chain links TRBV3-1 (or the pseudogene TRBV3-2) with TRBJ1-1, with D perhaps TRBD1 (5 bases). Per the germline V gene, CDR1 is LGHDT and CDR2 is YNNKEL (reference sequence). The CDR3 is 14 amino acids. The V end lost 0 bases, the J end lost 1 base, and 6 bases lay between the germline ends. CDR3 amino acids: CASSQERGNTEAFF. CDR3 nucleotide sequence: TGTGCCAGCAGCCAAGAGAGGGGGAACACTGAAGCTTTCTTT.

V and J are TRBV28 and TRBJ1-1; TRBD1 matches at 8 bases. Trimming cost V 4 bases and J 7 bases; bases outside gene matches: 11. CDR1 and CDR2 (germline): MDHEN, SYDVKM. CDR3 length equals 15 residues. The CDR3 loop reads CASSSTRTGKNEAFF. CDR3 nucleotides: TGTGCCAGCAGTTCTACCCGGACAGGGAAAAATGAAGCTTTCTTT. Full variable domain (rest looked up from reference TRBV28 and TRBJ1-1): DVKVTQSSRYLVKRTGEKVFLECVQDMDHENMFWYRQDPGLGLRLIYFSYDVKMKEKGDIPEGYSVSREKKERFSLILESASTNQTSMYLCASSSTRTGKNEAFFGQGTRLTVV.

Written as DNA, the CDR3 is TGTGCCAGCAGTTTGACAGCCACAACGAACACTGAAGCTTTCTTT. This encodes CASSLTATTNTEAFF. This sequence joins TRBV6-5 and TRBJ1-1; D possibly corresponds to TRBD1 (5 bases). Trimming took 4 bases from V and 1 from J, leaving 13 bases between them. There are 15 residues in the CDR3. Germline loops: CDR1 MNHEY, CDR2 SVGAGI.

In this sample, this clone turned up once. This chain uses TRBV5-6 with TRBJ1-3; D gene ambiguous. The V gene's germline CDR1 is SGHDT and CDR2 YYEEEE. This CDR3 spans 15 amino acids. Trimming took off 4 bases at V and 0 bases at J, with 11 bases between the two ends. The CDR3 DNA follows: TGTGCCAGCAGCCCCCCCAGCTTCTCTGGAAACACCATATATTTT. This sequence encodes CASSPPSFSGNTIYF. The entire variable domain, with the rest obtained from reference TRBV5-6 and TRBJ1-3, is as follows: DAGVTQSPTHLIKTRGQQVTLRCSPKSGHDTVSWYQQALGQGPQFIFQYYEEEERQRGNFPDRFSGHQFPNYSSELNVNALLLGDSALYLCASSPPSFSGNTIYFGEGSWLTVV.

This clone was found once. The chain employs TRBV6-6 and TRBJ1-2; D is unresolved. Germline V gene lookup returns CDR1 MNHNY and CDR2 SVGAGI (reference sequence). The CDR3 spans 13 residues. Trimming left V 0 bases short and J 2 bases short, with 4 bases between. The CDR3 spells CASSYSENYGYTF. CDR3 coding DNA: TGTGCCAGCAGTTACTCTGAGAACTATGGCTACACCTTC.

This sequence joins TRBV6-1 and TRBJ1-1, with D perhaps TRBD1 (5 bases). The CDR3 sequence is 15 residues long. Deletions cut 3 bases from V and 5 bases from J, with 16 bases between. Germline V gene sequence: CDR1 MNHNS, CDR2 SASEGT. The CDR3 region is CASSDRDGLLTEAFF. CDR3 in DNA: TGTGCCAGCAGTGATAGGGACGGTTTGTTGACTGAAGCTTTCTTT.

This clone was picked up one time. This chain joins TRBV28 and TRBJ1-5, with D uncertain. Per germline, CDR1 MDHEN and CDR2 SYDVKM. The germline V and J ends were trimmed by 10 bases and 2 bases, with 9 bases remaining between them. This CDR3 has 12 residues. The CDR3 protein is CATRRGNQPQHF. The CDR3 coding sequence is TGTGCCACGAGAAGGGGCAATCAGCCCCAGCATTTT. Based on the CDR3 plus reference TRBV28 and TRBJ1-5, the full variable domain is DVKVTQSSRYLVKRTGEKVFLECVQDMDHENMFWYRQDPGLGLRLIYFSYDVKMKEKGDIPEGYSVSREKKERFSLILESASTNQTSMYLCATRRGNQPQHFGDGTRLSIL.

The V gene is TRBV4-1, the J gene TRBJ1-2; possible D gene TRBD1, 5 bases. The CDR3 extends over 14 amino acids. Germline V gene sequence: CDR1 MGHRA, CDR2 YSYEKL. Trimming took 9 bases from V and 6 from J, leaving 20 bases between them. The CDR3 coding sequence is TGCGCCAGTCAATCCACGAAGGGGCGGGATGGCTACACCTTC. Translation: CASQSTKGRDGYTF.

The chain carries TRBV27 and TRBJ1-1; D is uncertain. The CDR3 has 13 residues. V gave up 6 bases and J gave up 4 bases, with 12 bases separating them. CDR1 and CDR2 from the germline V gene are MNHEY and SMNVEV (reference sequence). CDR3 coding DNA: TGTGCCAGCAGCCCATTTGGGGTCACTGAAGCTTTCTTT. Residues: CASSPFGVTEAFF.

The chain carries TRBV7-9 and TRBJ1-2, with D uncertain. V gave up 5 bases and J gave up 4 bases, with 14 bases separating them. This CDR3 region has 14 residues. From germline, CDR1 is SEHNR and CDR2 FQNEAQ (reference sequence). The CDR3 loop is CASSRTSFGYGYTF. The CDR3 DNA reads as TGTGCCAGCAGCCGAACTTCTTTCGGCTATGGCTACACCTTC.

The rearrangement links TRBV18 to TRBJ1-2; D unresolved. The germline CDR1 and CDR2 sequences are KGHSH and LQKENI. The CDR3 covers 14 residues. Deletions cut 0 bases from V and 8 bases from J, with 13 bases between. The CDR3 loop is CASSPPDNVGGYTF. CDR3 nucleotide sequence: TGTGCCAGCTCACCACCGGATAACGTGGGAGGCTACACCTTC.